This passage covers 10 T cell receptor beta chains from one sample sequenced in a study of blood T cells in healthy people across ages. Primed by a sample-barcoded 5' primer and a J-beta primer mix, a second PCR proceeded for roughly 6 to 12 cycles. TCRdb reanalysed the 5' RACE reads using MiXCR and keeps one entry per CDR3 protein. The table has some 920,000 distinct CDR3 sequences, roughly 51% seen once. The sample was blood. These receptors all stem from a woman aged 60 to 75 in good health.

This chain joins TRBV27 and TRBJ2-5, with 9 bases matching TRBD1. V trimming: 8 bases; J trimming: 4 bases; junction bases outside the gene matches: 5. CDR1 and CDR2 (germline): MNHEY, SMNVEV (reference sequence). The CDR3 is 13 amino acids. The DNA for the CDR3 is TGTGCCAGCTGTACAGGGGGCCGAGAGACCCAGTACTTC. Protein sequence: CASCTGGRETQYF.

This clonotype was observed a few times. CDR3 nucleotides: TGTGCCAGCAGCCAAGAGGCAGGGAGGGCAAAGACCCAGTACTTC. Translation gives CASSQEAGRAKTQYF. The chain recombines TRBV14 with TRBJ2-5; 7 nucleotides line up with TRBD2. Looked up from germline, CDR1 is SGHDN and CDR2 is FVKESK. The V segment lost 0 bases and the J segment 6 bases; nucleotides outside the gene matches: 7. There are 15 residues in the CDR3.

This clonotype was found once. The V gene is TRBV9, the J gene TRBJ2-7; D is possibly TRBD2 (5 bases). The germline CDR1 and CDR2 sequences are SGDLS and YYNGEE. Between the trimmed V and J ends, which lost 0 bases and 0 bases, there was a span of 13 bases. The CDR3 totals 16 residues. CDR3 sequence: CASSVGAGRSSYEQYF. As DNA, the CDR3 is TGTGCCAGCAGCGTAGGCGCGGGTAGAAGCTCCTACGAGCAGTACTTC.

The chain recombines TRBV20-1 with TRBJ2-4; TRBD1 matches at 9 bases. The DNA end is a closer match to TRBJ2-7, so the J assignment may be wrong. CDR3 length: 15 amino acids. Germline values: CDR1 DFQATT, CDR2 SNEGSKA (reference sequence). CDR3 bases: TGCAGTGCTAGACTTCTTACAGGGGGCCGGAACGAGCAGTACTTC. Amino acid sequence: CSARLLTGGRNEQYF.

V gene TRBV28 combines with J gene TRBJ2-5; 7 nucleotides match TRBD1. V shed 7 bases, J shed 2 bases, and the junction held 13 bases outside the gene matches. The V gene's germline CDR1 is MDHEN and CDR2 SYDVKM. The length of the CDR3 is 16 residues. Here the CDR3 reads CASNSNNRDRQETQYF. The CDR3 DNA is TGTGCCAGCAATTCGAATAACCGGGACAGACAAGAGACCCAGTACTTC.

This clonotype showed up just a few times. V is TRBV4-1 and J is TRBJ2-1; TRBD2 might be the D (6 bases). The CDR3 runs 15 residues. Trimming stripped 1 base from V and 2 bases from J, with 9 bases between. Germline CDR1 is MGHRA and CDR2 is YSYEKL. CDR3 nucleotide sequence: TGCGCCAGCAGCCAAGCGCCTAGCGCCTACAATGAGCAGTTCTTC. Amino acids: CASSQAPSAYNEQFF.

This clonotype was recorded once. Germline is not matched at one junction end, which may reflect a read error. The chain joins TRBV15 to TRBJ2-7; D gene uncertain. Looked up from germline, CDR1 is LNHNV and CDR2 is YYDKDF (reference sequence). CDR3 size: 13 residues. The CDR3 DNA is TGTGCCACCAGCAGAGTGGCAGCCTACGGGCAGTACTTC. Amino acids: CATSRVAAYGQYF.

As DNA, the CDR3 is TGTGCCAGCAGCTTAGAGGGAATCCAAGAGACCCAGTACTTC. Amino acids: CASSLEGIQETQYF. This chain uses TRBV7-3 with TRBJ2-7, with D possibly TRBD2 on 5 matching bases. The J call could be wrong; TRBJ2-5 is a better fit for the DNA end. The CDR3 is 14 residues long. Germline CDR1 and CDR2: SGHTA and FQGTGA.

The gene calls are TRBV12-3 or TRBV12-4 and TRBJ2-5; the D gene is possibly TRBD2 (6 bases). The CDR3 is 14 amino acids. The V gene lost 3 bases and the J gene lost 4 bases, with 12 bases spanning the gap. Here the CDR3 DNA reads TGTGCCAGCAGTTTCTTCCAGGGAGGAGAGACCCAGTACTTC. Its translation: CASSFFQGGETQYF.

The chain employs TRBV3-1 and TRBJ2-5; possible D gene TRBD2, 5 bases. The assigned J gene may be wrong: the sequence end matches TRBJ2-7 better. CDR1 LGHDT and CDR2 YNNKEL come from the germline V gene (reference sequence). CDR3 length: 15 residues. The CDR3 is CASSRRAAAWDEQYF. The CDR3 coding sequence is TGTGCCAGCAGCCGACGGGCAGCGGCTTGGGACGAGCAGTACTTC.